This T cell receptor beta chain was sequenced in a study of T cells expressing NK-cell markers. Concerning this clonotype itself: Its cognate antigen is unknown.

No DNA is given; TCRdb re-called the 5' RACE reads and lists each CDR3 protein once. This repertoire comprises under 200,000 distinct CDR3 sequences; its ten largest clones make up about 18%. Study results and limitations: What remained unclear was the HCMV specificity of expanded NKG2C+ T cell clones. Dominance of the CD3+CD56-NKG2C+ fraction by these clonotypes also held in a handful of donors.

This CDR3 spans 20 amino acids. Germline-derived CDR1 and CDR2 are KGHSH and LQKENI. The TCR originated in a woman aged 18 to 75 in good health. Source material: blood T cells: a sorted CD56 or NKG2C T cell subset, CD4+ or CD8+ T cells, or bulk PBMC T cells (not recorded which). The V gene is TRBV18, the J gene TRBJ1-5. This CDR3 reads CASSPLVFQIGAGHNQPQHF.